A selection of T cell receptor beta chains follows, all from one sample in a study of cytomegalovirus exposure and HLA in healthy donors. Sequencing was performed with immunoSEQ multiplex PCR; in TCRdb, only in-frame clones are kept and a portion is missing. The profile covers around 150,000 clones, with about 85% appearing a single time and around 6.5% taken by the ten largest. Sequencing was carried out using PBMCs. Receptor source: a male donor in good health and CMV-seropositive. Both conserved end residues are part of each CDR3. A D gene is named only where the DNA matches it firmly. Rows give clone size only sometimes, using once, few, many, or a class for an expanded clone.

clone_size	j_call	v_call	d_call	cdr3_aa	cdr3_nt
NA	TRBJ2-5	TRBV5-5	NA	CASRTGVQETQYF	TGTGCCAGCAGAACCGGGGTCCAAGAGACCCAGTACTTC
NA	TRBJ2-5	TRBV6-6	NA	CASSYELAEYQETQYF	TGTGCCAGCAGTTATGAGTTAGCGGAGTACCAAGAGACCCAGTACTTC
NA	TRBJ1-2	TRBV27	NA	CASSLDINYGYTF	TGTGCCAGCAGTTTGGACATTAACTATGGCTACACCTTC
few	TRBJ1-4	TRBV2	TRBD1	CASSGDRGNEKLFF	TGTGCCAGCAGCGGGGACAGGGGAAATGAAAAACTGTTTTTT
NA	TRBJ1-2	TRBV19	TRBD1	CASSSPGQGKGYGYTF	TGTGCCAGTAGTTCCCCGGGACAGGGGAAAGGCTATGGCTACACCTTC
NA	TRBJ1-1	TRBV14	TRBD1	CASSRRTGWYEGNTEAFF	TGTGCCAGCAGCCGCAGGACAGGGTGGTATGAAGGGAACACTGAAGCTTTCTTT
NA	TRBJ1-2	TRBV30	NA	CAWSVFTQDGYTF	TGTGCCTGGAGTGTATTTACACAGGATGGCTACACCTTC
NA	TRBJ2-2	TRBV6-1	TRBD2	CASSGGTSAYTGELFF	TGTGCCAGCAGTGGGGGGACTAGCGCTTACACCGGGGAGCTGTTTTTT
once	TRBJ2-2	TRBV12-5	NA	CASGPLRGELFF	TGTGCTAGTGGCCCCCTCCGGGGGGAGCTGTTTTTT
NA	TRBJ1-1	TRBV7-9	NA	CASSPRTPVPEAFF	TGTGCCAGCAGCCCGAGGACACCCGTCCCTGAAGCTTTCTTT
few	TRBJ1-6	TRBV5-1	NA	CASSSSPGNSPLHF	TGCGCCAGCTCCTCTTCCCCCGGGAATTCACCCCTCCACTTT
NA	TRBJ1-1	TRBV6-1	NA	CASSEVRGRNTEAFF	TGTGCCAGCAGTGAAGTACGGGGTAGGAACACTGAAGCTTTCTTT
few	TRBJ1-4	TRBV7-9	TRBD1	CSSSAPPGQGLEKLFF	TGTTCCAGCAGCGCCCCTCCGGGACAGGGTTTGGAAAAACTGTTTTTT
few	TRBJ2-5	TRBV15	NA	CATSRGLALGETQYF	TGTGCCACCAGCAGAGGGCTGGCCCTTGGAGAGACCCAGTACTTC
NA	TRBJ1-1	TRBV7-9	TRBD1	CASSWTGGVEAFF	TGTGCCAGCAGCTGGACAGGGGGCGTTGAAGCTTTCTTT
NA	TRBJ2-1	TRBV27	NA	CASSLSLLTRHEQFF	TGTGCCAGCAGTTTATCACTTCTGACTAGGCATGAGCAGTTCTTC
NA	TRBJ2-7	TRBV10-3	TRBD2	CAISLAGGNYEQYF	TGTGCCATCAGCCTAGCGGGAGGCAACTACGAGCAGTACTTC